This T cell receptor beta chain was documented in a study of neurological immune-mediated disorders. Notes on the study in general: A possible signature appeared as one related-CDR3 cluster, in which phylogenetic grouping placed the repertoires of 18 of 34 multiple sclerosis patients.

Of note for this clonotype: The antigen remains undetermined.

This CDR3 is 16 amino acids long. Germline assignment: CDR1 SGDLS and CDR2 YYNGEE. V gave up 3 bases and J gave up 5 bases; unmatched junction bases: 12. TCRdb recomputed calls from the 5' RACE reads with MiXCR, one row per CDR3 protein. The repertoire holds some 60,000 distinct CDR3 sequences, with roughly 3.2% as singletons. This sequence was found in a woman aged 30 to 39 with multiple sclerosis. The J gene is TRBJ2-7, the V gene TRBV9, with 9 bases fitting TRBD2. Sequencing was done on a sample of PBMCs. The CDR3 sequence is CASSEEGSGRTHEQYF. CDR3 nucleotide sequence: TGTGCCAGCAGCGAAGAGGGTAGCGGGAGAACCCACGAGCAGTACTTC. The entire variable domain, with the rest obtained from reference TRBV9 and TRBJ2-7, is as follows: DSGVTQTPKHLITATGQRVTLRCSPRSGDLSVYWYQQSLDQGLQFLIQYYNGEERAKGNILERFSAQQFPDLHSELNLSSLELGDSALYFCASSEEGSGRTHEQYFGPGTRLTVT.